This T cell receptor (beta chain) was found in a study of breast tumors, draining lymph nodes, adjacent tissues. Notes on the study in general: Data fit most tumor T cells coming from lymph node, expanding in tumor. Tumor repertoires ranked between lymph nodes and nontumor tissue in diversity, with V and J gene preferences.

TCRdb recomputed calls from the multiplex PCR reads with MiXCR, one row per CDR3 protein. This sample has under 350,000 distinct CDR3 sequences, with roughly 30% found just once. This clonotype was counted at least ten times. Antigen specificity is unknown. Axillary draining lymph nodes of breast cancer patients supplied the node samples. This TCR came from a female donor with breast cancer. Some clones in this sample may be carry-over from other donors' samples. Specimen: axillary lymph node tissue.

CDR3 region: CSASHQGREQYF. CDR3 bases: TGCAGTGCTAGTCACCAGGGTCGGGAGCAGTACTTC. The chain employs TRBV20-1 and TRBJ2-7; D possibly corresponds to TRBD1 (5 bases). There are 12 residues in the CDR3. V shed 3 bases and J shed 7 bases, with 13 bases lying between them. Germline-derived CDR1 and CDR2 are DFQATT and SNEGSKA (reference sequence).